This T cell receptor beta chain comes out of a study of cytomegalovirus exposure and HLA in healthy donors. Whole-study results and caveats: Most TCR sequences were rare, but some public TCRs occurred in many donors.

A word on this clone: The antigen is unknown.

Only in-frame clones appear in the TCRdb table, and some are missing; sequencing was by immunoSEQ multiplex PCR. The sample has 100,000 to 150,000 clones; roughly 89% are singletons. CDR1 and CDR2 (germline): SEHNR, FQNEAQ (reference sequence). V shed 5 bases, J shed 2 bases, and the junction held 6 bases outside the gene matches. The CDR3 loop spans 15 amino acids. Sequencing was carried out using PBMCs. The clonotype originates from a woman between 18 and 30 years old in good health and CMV-seronegative. V is TRBV7-9 and J is TRBJ2-1; 7 bases agree with TRBD2. CDR3: CASSPPGGPYNEQFF. CDR3 DNA: TGTGCCAGCAGCCCCCCGGGAGGCCCCTACAATGAGCAGTTCTTC.